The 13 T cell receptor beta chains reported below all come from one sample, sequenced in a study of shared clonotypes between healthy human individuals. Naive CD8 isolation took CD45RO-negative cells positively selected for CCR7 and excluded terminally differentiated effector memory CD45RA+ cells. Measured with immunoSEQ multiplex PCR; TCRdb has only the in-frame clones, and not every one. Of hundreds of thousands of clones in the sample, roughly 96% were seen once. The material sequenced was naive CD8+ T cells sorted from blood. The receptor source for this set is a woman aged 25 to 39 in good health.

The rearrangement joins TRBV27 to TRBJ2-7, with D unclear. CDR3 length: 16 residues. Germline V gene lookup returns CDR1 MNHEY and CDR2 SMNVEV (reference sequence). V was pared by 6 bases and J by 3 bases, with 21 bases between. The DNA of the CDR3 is TGTGCCAGCAGCCCCTCCGGCAGCCGATCCCGCTACGAGCAGTACTTC. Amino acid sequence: CASSPSGSRSRYEQYF.

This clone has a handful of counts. The CDR3 DNA reads as TGTGCCAGCAGTCCGCTCTACAATGAGCAGTTCTTC. It is translated as CASSPLYNEQFF. The V gene is TRBV28, the J gene TRBJ2-1; D is ambiguous. This CDR3 is built from 12 residues. Trimming shortened V by 5 bases and J by 3 bases, and 5 bases separated the two germline ends. The germline V gene has CDR1 MDHEN and CDR2 SYDVKM.

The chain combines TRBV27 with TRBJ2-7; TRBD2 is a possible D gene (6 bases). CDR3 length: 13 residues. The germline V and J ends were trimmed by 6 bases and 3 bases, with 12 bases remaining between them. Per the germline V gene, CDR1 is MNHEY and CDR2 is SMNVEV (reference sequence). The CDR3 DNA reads TGTGCCAGCAGCGCGGGACTCCACTACGAGCAGTACTTC. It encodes CASSAGLHYEQYF.

The CDR3 sequence: CASSRTGSGELFF. CDR3 nucleotides: TGTGCCAGCAGTCGAACAGGGTCCGGGGAGCTGTTTTTT. The chain links TRBV27 to TRBJ2-2; a weak D match, TRBD1 (6 bases). This CDR3 spans 13 amino acids. With 5 bases removed from V and 6 bases from J, the gap between germline ends came to 10 bases. The germline V gene encodes CDR1 MNHEY and CDR2 SMNVEV (reference sequence).

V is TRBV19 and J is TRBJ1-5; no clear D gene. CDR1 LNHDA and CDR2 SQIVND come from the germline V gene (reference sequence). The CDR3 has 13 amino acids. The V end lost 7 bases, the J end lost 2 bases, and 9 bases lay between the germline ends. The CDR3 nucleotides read TGTGCCAGTAAAGAGGCCGGCAATCAGCCCCAGCATTTT. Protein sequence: CASKEAGNQPQHF.

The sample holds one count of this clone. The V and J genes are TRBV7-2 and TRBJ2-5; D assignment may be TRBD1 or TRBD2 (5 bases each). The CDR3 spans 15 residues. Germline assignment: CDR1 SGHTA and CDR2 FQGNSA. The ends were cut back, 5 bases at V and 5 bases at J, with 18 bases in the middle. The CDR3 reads CASSDTGTQGETQYF. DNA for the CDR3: TGTGCCAGCAGCGATACCGGGACCCAAGGGGAGACCCAGTACTTC.

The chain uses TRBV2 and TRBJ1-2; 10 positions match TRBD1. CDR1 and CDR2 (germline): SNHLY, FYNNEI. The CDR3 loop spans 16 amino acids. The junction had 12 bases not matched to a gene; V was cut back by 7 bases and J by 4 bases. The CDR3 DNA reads TGTGCCAGCACTACGACAGGGGGCGATTTCTTCTATGGCTACACCTTC. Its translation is CASTTTGGDFFYGYTF.

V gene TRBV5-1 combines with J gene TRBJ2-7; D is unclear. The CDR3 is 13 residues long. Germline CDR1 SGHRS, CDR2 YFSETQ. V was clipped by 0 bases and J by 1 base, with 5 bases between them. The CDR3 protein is CASSLVSSYEQYF. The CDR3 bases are TGCGCCAGCAGCTTGGTTTCTTCCTACGAGCAGTACTTC.

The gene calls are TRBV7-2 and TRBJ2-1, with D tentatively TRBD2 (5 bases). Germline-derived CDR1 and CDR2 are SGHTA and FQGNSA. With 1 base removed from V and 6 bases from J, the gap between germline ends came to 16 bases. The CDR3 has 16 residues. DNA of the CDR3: TGTGCCAGCAGCTTAGGTTTGGGAGAGGGAAGCAATGAGCAGTTCTTC. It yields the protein CASSLGLGEGSNEQFF. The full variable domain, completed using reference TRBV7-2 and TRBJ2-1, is GAGVSQSPSNKVTEKGKDVELRCDPISGHTALYWYRQSLGQGLEFLIYFQGNSAPDKSGLPSDRFSAERTGGSVSTLTIQRTQQEDSAVYLCASSLGLGEGSNEQFFGPGTRLTVL.

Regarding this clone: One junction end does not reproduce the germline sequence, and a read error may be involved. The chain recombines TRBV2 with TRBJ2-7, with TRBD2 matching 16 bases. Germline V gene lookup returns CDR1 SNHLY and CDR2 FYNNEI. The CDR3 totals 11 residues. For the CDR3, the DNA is TGTGCCATGCTTGGGACTAGCGGGAGGGATTTC. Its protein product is CAMLGTSGRDF.

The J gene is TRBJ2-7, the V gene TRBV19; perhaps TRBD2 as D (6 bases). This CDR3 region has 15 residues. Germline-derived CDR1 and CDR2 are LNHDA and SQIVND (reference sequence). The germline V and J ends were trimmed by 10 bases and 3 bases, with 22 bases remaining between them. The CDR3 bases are TGTGCCACCTCATATACGGCGTGGGGGGACTACGAGCAGTACTTC. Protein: CATSYTAWGDYEQYF. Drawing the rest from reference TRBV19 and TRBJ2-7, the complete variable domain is DGGITQSPKYLFRKEGQNVTLSCEQNLNHDAMYWYRQDPGQGLRLIYYSQIVNDFQKGDIAEGYSVSREKKESFPLTVTSAQKNPTAFYLCATSYTAWGDYEQYFGPGTRLTVT.

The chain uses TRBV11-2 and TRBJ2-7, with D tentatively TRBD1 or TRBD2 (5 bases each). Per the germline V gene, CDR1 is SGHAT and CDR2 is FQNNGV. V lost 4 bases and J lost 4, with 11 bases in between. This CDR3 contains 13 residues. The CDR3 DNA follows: TGTGCCAGCAGCTCGGGACGGGGATACGAGCAGTACTTC. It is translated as CASSSGRGYEQYF.

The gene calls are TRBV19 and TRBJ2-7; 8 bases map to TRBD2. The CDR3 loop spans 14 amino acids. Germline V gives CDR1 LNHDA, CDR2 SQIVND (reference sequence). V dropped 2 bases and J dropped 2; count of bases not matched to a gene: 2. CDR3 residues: CASSISGGPYEQYF. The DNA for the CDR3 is TGTGCCAGTAGTATAAGCGGGGGCCCCTACGAGCAGTACTTC.